These 21 T cell receptor beta chains came from one sample sequenced in a study of cytomegalovirus exposure and HLA in healthy donors. Primers: 60 Vbeta forward and 13 Jbeta reverse. TCRdb keeps only in-frame clones here, not all; method: immunoSEQ multiplex PCR. The sample carries 150,000 to 160,000 clones, less than 85% recorded once. Sequencing used PBMCs. The receptors derive from a woman aged 45-65 years in good health and CMV-seropositive.

V gene TRBV7-9 combines with J gene TRBJ1-1; 12 nucleotides match TRBD1. CDR1 and CDR2 (germline): SEHNR, FQNEAQ (reference sequence). CDR3 size: 15 residues. Trimming at V came to 5 bases and at J to 6 bases, leaving 7 bases not matched to a gene. The CDR3 nucleotides read TGTGCCAGCAGCCAAGGGACAGGGGGCCGGTCTGAAGCTTTCTTT. It translates to CASSQGTGGRSEAFF.

This chain joins TRBV19 and TRBJ1-3; D unresolved. CDR3 size: 15 residues. In germline, CDR1 is LNHDA, CDR2 SQIVND (reference sequence). V shed 1 base and J shed 2 bases, with 9 bases lying between them. Here the CDR3 reads CASSIGPEAGNTIYF. CDR3 nucleotides: TGTGCCAGTAGTATAGGGCCCGAAGCTGGAAACACCATATATTTT.

This clone was found a few times. The J gene is TRBJ2-7, the V gene TRBV19; 7 bases agree with TRBD2. The V gene end was trimmed by 6 bases and the J gene end by 2 bases; junction bases not matched to a gene: 7. The CDR3 contains 14 residues. The germline V gene has CDR1 LNHDA and CDR2 SQIVND (reference sequence). The CDR3 sequence: CASSVAGSTYEQYF. The DNA of the CDR3 is TGTGCCAGTAGCGTAGCGGGTTCGACCTACGAGCAGTACTTC. The whole variable domain, filled in from reference TRBV19 and TRBJ2-7, reads DGGITQSPKYLFRKEGQNVTLSCEQNLNHDAMYWYRQDPGQGLRLIYYSQIVNDFQKGDIAEGYSVSREKKESFPLTVTSAQKNPTAFYLCASSVAGSTYEQYFGPGTRLTVT.

The chain employs TRBV19 and TRBJ1-5; 8 bases map to TRBD1. This CDR3 has 17 residues. Per the germline V gene, CDR1 is LNHDA and CDR2 is SQIVND (reference sequence). Trimming cost V 3 bases and J 6 bases; bases outside gene matches: 13. The CDR3 spells CASSIDGRQGFVQPQHF. The CDR3 DNA sequence: TGTGCCAGTAGTATTGATGGGAGACAGGGGTTTGTTCAGCCCCAGCATTTT.

The chain couples TRBV27 to TRBJ2-1; no firm D call. The V end was cut by 3 bases, the J end by 8 bases, with 11 bases between. CDR3 length: 13 residues. CDR1 is MNHEY, CDR2 SMNVEV, per germline (reference sequence). The CDR3 DNA is TGTGCCAGCAGTTTCTTTAGGAGCGATGAGCAGTTCTTC. Protein sequence: CASSFFRSDEQFF.

This chain connects TRBV6-5 to TRBJ2-5; D gene unclear. The J call may not be correct, given that the DNA end is closer to TRBJ2-7. Germline-derived CDR1 and CDR2 are MNHEY and SVGAGI. The CDR3 totals 14 residues. The chain's CDR3 is CASSPPRYPYEQYF. The DNA of the CDR3 is TGTGCCAGCAGTCCCCCCAGGTACCCCTACGAGCAGTACTTC.

The chain has TRBV11-2 and TRBJ1-5; 7 bases match TRBD1. Germline values: CDR1 SGHAT, CDR2 FQNNGV. The CDR3 length is 15 residues. V lost 5 bases, J lost 9 bases, and 13 bases stayed unmatched. DNA of the CDR3: TGTGCCAGCAGCGCCAGTCCAAGGGGGCGGATGCCCCAGCATTTT. Protein sequence: CASSASPRGRMPQHF.

This clone was counted a few times. The rearrangement uses TRBV19 and TRBJ1-5, with a tentative D call TRBD1 (5 bases). The CDR3 consists of 13 residues. V was cut by 4 bases and J by 3 bases, with 7 bases left in between. CDR1 LNHDA and CDR2 SQIVND come from the germline V gene (reference sequence). The CDR3 protein is CASSRQNNQPQHF. The CDR3 DNA sequence: TGTGCCAGTAGTAGACAGAACAATCAGCCCCAGCATTTT.

The CDR3 protein is CASSSAHTGVQETQYF. Written as DNA, the CDR3 is TGTGCCAGCAGCTCAGCCCACACCGGGGTCCAAGAGACCCAGTACTTC. J is TRBJ2-5 and V is TRBV5-6, with D possibly being TRBD2 (5 bases). Germline CDR1 is SGHDT and CDR2 is YYEEEE. The CDR3 is 16 residues long. Trimming removed 3 bases from V and 1 base from J, with 16 bases in between.

This chain joins TRBV6-6 and TRBJ1-2; D ambiguous. The V end was cut by 8 bases, the J end by 2 bases, with 6 bases between. This CDR3 contains 11 residues. Looked up from germline, CDR1 is MNHNY and CDR2 is SVGAGI (reference sequence). The CDR3 nucleotides read TGTGCCAGCGGGCCGAACTATGGCTACACCTTC. This sequence encodes CASGPNYGYTF.

This chain joins TRBV6-5 and TRBJ1-1, with 8 bases that match TRBD1. CDR1 is MNHEY and CDR2 is SVGAGI in the germline V gene. This CDR3 is built from 15 residues. The ends lost 2 bases at V and 6 bases at J; junction bases unmatched: 8. As DNA, the CDR3 is TGTGCCAGCAGTTACCGCACAGGGGGGGACCCTGAAGCTTTCTTT. Its protein product is CASSYRTGGDPEAFF.

The table lists this clone with a few counts. V is TRBV4-3 and J is TRBJ2-3; D is possibly TRBD1 (6 bases). The CDR3 runs 17 residues. CDR1 and CDR2 (germline): LGHNA, YSLEER. The germline V and J ends were trimmed by 0 bases and 6 bases, with 19 bases remaining between them. The CDR3 DNA sequence: TGCGCCAGCAGCCAAGATAGTGCAGGGGCGGGTTGTGATACGCAGTATTTT. It encodes CASSQDSAGAGCDTQYF.

The chain joins TRBV2 to TRBJ2-1; a possible D gene is TRBD1 (6 bases). The CDR3 runs to 13 residues. Germline values: CDR1 SNHLY, CDR2 FYNNEI. V dropped 6 bases and J dropped 9 bases, with 15 bases sitting between them. CDR3 protein: CASSTGRVGEQFF. The CDR3 nucleotides read TGTGCCAGCAGCACAGGGCGGGTCGGTGAGCAGTTCTTC. Drawing the rest from reference TRBV2 and TRBJ2-1, the complete variable domain is EPEVTQTPSHQVTQMGQEVILRCVPISNHLYFYWYRQILGQKVEFLVSFYNNEISEKSEIFDDQFSVERPDGSNFTLKIRSTKLEDSAMYFCASSTGRVGEQFFGPGTRLTVL.

The gene calls are TRBV10-2 and TRBJ2-7, with D maybe TRBD2 (5 bases). CDR1 WSHSY and CDR2 SAAADI come from the germline V gene. V lost 8 bases to trimming and J lost 4 bases, with 12 bases between them. This CDR3 is built from 12 residues. For the CDR3, the DNA is TGCGCCAGCGGAATCTCGGGGTACGAGCAGTACTTC. This translates into CASGISGYEQYF.

This clone was detected a few times. This sequence joins TRBV6-5 and TRBJ1-6; D is ambiguous. Trimming took off 5 bases at V and 11 bases at J, with 13 bases between the two ends. The CDR3 contains 13 residues. Germline-derived CDR1 and CDR2 are MNHEY and SVGAGI. CDR3 coding DNA: TGTGCCAGCAGTACCTCTCCTCCAGCACCCCTCCACTTT. It is translated as CASSTSPPAPLHF.

The chain carries TRBV29-1 and TRBJ2-7, with 10 bases identical to TRBD1. With V trimmed by 5 bases and J by 6 bases, 10 bases remained unmatched. This CDR3 contains 14 residues. CDR1 and CDR2 from the germline V gene are SQVTM and ANQGSEA. CDR3 in DNA: TGCAGCGTTCTAAGGAGGGACAGGGGAGGCGAGCAGTACTTC. Translating gives CSVLRRDRGGEQYF.

The chain links TRBV30 to TRBJ2-3; no clear D. Germline V gene data show CDR1 as GTSNPN and CDR2 as SVGIG (reference sequence). Trimming removed 3 bases at V and 0 bases at J, with 13 bases between. The CDR3 runs 15 residues. Here the CDR3 reads CAWSHPESSTDTQYF. CDR3 DNA sequence: TGTGCCTGGAGCCACCCGGAGTCTAGCACAGATACGCAGTATTTT.

In this sample, this clone turned up a few times. A read error may produce the germline difference seen at one junction end. The chain uses TRBV5-1 and TRBJ2-7; D is uncertain. Germline lookup yields CDR1 SGHRS and CDR2 YFSETQ. The CDR3 is made up of 12 amino acids. The CDR3 reads CASSLVGYEQYF. Here the CDR3 DNA reads TGCGCCAGCAGTTTGGTCGGGTACGAGCAGTACTTC. The variable domain in full, with the rest retrieved from reference TRBV5-1 and TRBJ2-7, is KAGVTQTPRYLIKTRGQQVTLSCSPISGHRSVSWYQQTPGQGLQFLFEYFSETQRNKGNFPGRFSGRQFSNSRSEMNVSTLELGDSALYLCASSLVGYEQYFGPGTRLTVT.

The chain employs TRBV4-1 and TRBJ2-1; D is perhaps TRBD2 (6 bases). The CDR3 consists of 12 residues. V was cut by 3 bases and J by 7 bases, with 7 bases left in between. Per germline, CDR1 MGHRA and CDR2 YSYEKL. CDR3 coding DNA: TGCGCCAGCAGCCAGACTAGGAATGAGCAGTTCTTC. Translating it yields CASSQTRNEQFF.

CDR3 DNA sequence: TGCGCCAGCAGCCAAGAGACAGGGGGCAATCAGCCCCAGCATTTT. It codes for CASSQETGGNQPQHF. V is TRBV4-1 and J is TRBJ1-5, with TRBD1 identical over 8 bases. The CDR3 is made up of 15 amino acids. CDR1 and CDR2 (germline): MGHRA, YSYEKL. Trimming at V came to 0 bases and at J to 2 bases, leaving 0 bases not matched to a gene.

The V gene is TRBV5-1, the J gene TRBJ1-1; maybe TRBD1 (6 bases). Germline V gene data show CDR1 as SGHRS and CDR2 as YFSETQ. V dropped 4 bases and J dropped 6 bases, with 13 bases sitting between them. The CDR3 contains 13 residues. This CDR3 reads CASSTGEGAEAFF. CDR3 bases: TGCGCCAGCAGCACCGGGGAGGGGGCTGAAGCTTTCTTT. The variable domain in full, completed from reference TRBV5-1 and TRBJ1-1, reads KAGVTQTPRYLIKTRGQQVTLSCSPISGHRSVSWYQQTPGQGLQFLFEYFSETQRNKGNFPGRFSGRQFSNSRSEMNVSTLELGDSALYLCASSTGEGAEAFFGQGTRLTVV.